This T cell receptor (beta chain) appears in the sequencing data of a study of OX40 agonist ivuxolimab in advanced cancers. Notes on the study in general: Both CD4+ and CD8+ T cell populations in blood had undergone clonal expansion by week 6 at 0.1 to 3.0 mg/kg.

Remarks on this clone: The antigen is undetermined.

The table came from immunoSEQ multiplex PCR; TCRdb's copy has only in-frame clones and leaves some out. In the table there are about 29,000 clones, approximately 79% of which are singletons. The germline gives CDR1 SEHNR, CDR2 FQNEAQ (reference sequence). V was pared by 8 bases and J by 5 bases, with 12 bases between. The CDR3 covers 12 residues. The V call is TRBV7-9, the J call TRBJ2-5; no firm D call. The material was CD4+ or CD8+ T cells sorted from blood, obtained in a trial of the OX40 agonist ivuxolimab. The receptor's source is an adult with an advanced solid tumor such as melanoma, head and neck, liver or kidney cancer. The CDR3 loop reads CASGLDGETQYF. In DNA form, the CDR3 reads TGTGCCAGCGGGTTGGATGGGGAGACCCAGTACTTC. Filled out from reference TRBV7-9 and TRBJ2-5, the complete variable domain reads DTGVSQNPRHKITKRGQNVTFRCDPISEHNRLYWYRQTLGQGPEFLTYFQNEAQLEKSRLLSDRFSAERPKGSFSTLEIQRTEQGDSAMYLCASGLDGETQYFGPGTRLLVL.